This T cell receptor (beta chain) was recorded in a study of blood T cell repertoires in COVID-19. This CDR3 region has 16 residues. The junction had 6 bases not matched to a gene; V was cut back by 2 bases and J by 0 bases. Per the germline V gene, CDR1 is KGHDR and CDR2 is SFDVKD. Some clones are missing from TCRdb's copy, which holds only in-frame ones; the method was immunoSEQ multiplex PCR. The sample lists some 130,000 clones; 86% were seen once. The receptor was isolated from a man aged 45 to 65 who had recovered from COVID-19. The rearrangement uses TRBV24-1 and TRBJ2-7; TRBD1 agrees at 7 bases. The material sequenced was PBMCs or T cells enriched from blood (not recorded which). CDR3 loop: CATSDSSRGHSYEQYF. CDR3 nucleotides: TGTGCCACCAGTGATTCCAGTAGGGGGCACTCCTACGAGCAGTACTTC.